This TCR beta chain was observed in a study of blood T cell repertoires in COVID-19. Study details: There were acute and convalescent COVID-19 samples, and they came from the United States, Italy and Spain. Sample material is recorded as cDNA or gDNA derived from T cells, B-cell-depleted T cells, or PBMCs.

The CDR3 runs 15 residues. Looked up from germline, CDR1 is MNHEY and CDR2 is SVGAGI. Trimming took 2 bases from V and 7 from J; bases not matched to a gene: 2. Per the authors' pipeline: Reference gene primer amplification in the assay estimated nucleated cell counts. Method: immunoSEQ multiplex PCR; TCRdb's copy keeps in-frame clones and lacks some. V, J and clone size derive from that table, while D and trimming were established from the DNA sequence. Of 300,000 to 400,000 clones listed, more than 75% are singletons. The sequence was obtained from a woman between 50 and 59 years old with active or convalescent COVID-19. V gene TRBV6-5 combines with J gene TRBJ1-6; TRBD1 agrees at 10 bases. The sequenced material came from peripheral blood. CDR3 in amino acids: CASSYGTGENSPLHF. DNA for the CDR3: TGTGCCAGCAGTTACGGGACAGGGGAGAATTCACCCCTCCACTTT.